This TCR beta chain was retrieved from a study of shared clonotypes between healthy human individuals. The V gene lost 4 bases and the J gene lost 2 bases, with 11 bases spanning the gap. The CDR3 extends over 14 amino acids. The germline CDR1 and CDR2 sequences are SGHRS and YFSETQ. TCRdb's table, derived via immunoSEQ multiplex PCR, lists solely in-frame clones and lacks some. This table holds 2.5 million or so clones, approximately 90% found once. This TCR was recovered from a man aged 18 to 30 in good health. The genes are TRBV5-1 and TRBJ2-3, with D tentatively TRBD2 (6 bases). Sequenced: naive CD4+ T cells sorted from blood. Regarding subset: CD45RA+ positively selected. The CDR3 DNA sequence: TGCGCCAGCAGCCCGGGACTTCACACAGATACGCAGTATTTT. Its translation: CASSPGLHTDTQYF.